Presented here are 10 T cell receptor beta chains from one specimen sequenced in a study of OX40 agonist ivuxolimab in advanced cancers. Sequencing used immunoSEQ multiplex PCR; TCRdb keeps in-frame clones, though not all of them. The data hold over 30,000 clones, with about 83% observed a single time. The source was CD4+ or CD8+ T cells sorted from blood, collected in a trial of the OX40 agonist ivuxolimab. All receptors derive from an adult with an advanced solid tumor such as melanoma, head and neck, liver or kidney cancer.

This clone was observed once. The genes are TRBV11-1 and TRBJ2-3; the match to TRBD2 covers 10 bases. The ends lost 5 bases at V and 4 bases at J; junction bases unmatched: 6. CDR3 length: 15 residues. The germline gives CDR1 SGHAT, CDR2 FQDESV (reference sequence). CDR3 protein: CASSNSGGAPDTQYF. CDR3 coding DNA: TGTGCCAGCAGCAACAGCGGGGGGGCGCCAGATACGCAGTATTTT.

The chain employs TRBV5-4 and TRBJ2-7; 8 nucleotides line up with TRBD1. V shed 2 bases, J shed 2 bases, and the junction held 6 bases outside the gene matches. The CDR3 loop spans 15 amino acids. Germline CDR1 is SGHNT and CDR2 is YYREEE (reference sequence). The CDR3 sequence: CASSFALTGAYEQYF. CDR3 DNA: TGTGCCAGCAGCTTCGCCCTGACAGGGGCCTACGAGCAGTACTTC.

The V gene is TRBV28, the J gene TRBJ1-4; 7 positions agree with TRBD1. The ends lost 5 bases at V and 2 bases at J; junction bases unmatched: 5. The CDR3 runs 15 residues. From germline, CDR1 is MDHEN and CDR2 SYDVKM. The CDR3 is CASSTGVGTNEKLFF. The CDR3 bases are TGTGCCAGCAGTACAGGGGTCGGGACTAATGAAAAACTGTTTTTT.

The rearrangement joins TRBV19 to TRBJ1-6, with 8 nucleotides matching TRBD1. The CDR3 consists of 16 residues. The germline CDR1 and CDR2 sequences are LNHDA and SQIVND (reference sequence). With 1 base clipped from V and 6 bases from J, the junction kept 5 bases outside the gene matches. This chain's CDR3 is CASSIGDRGSNSPLHF. CDR3 sequence (DNA): TGTGCCAGTAGTATAGGAGACAGGGGAAGTAATTCACCCCTCCACTTT.

This clone was seen just once. The chain has TRBV27 and TRBJ2-7, with 7 bases lining up with TRBD1. The CDR3 covers 14 residues. The germline V gene encodes CDR1 MNHEY and CDR2 SMNVEV (reference sequence). V shed 6 bases, J shed 5 bases, and the junction held 10 bases outside the gene matches. Here the CDR3 DNA reads TGTGCCAGCAGGAACGTTGACAGGGACGACGAGCAGTACTTC. Amino acid sequence: CASRNVDRDDEQYF.

This clone was counted a few times. This chain uses TRBV5-5 with TRBJ1-6; TRBD1 might be the D (5 bases). The CDR3 is made up of 15 amino acids. Germline loops: CDR1 SGHKS, CDR2 YYEKEE (reference sequence). Between the trimmed V and J ends, which lost 0 bases and 10 bases, there was a span of 14 bases. The CDR3 reads CASSLESGHGSPLHF. The CDR3 bases are TGTGCCAGCAGCTTGGAATCTGGACACGGATCACCCCTCCACTTT.

This sequence joins TRBV7-9 and TRBJ2-5; D is undetermined. Trimming cost V 4 bases and J 2 bases, with 11 bases left between them. The CDR3 runs to 14 residues. The germline V gene encodes CDR1 SEHNR and CDR2 FQNEAQ (reference sequence). CDR3 nucleotides: TGTGCCAGCAGCTCTGTAGGCCATCAAGAGACCCAGTACTTC. It specifies CASSSVGHQETQYF. Supplemented by reference TRBV7-9 and TRBJ2-5, the full variable domain reads DTGVSQNPRHKITKRGQNVTFRCDPISEHNRLYWYRQTLGQGPEFLTYFQNEAQLEKSRLLSDRFSAERPKGSFSTLEIQRTEQGDSAMYLCASSSVGHQETQYFGPGTRLLVL.

The rearrangement joins TRBV30 to TRBJ1-5; D is perhaps TRBD1 (5 bases). The CDR3 contains 14 residues. Trimming pared 2 bases from V and 1 base from J, leaving 9 bases between. Germline V lookup: CDR1 GTSNPN, CDR2 SVGIG (reference sequence). As DNA, the CDR3 is TGTGCCTGGAGTTTACGGGGGAGCAATCAGCCCCAGCATTTT. It specifies CAWSLRGSNQPQHF.

This sequence joins TRBV29-1 and TRBJ1-1; 7 positions match TRBD1. The V gene's germline CDR1 is SQVTM and CDR2 ANQGSEA. The CDR3 extends over 11 amino acids. The junction had 5 bases not matched to a gene; V was cut back by 6 bases and J by 7 bases. The CDR3 sequence: CSVPRDSEAFF. CDR3 nucleotide sequence: TGCAGCGTCCCCAGGGACAGTGAAGCTTTCTTT.

The chain recombines TRBV28 with TRBJ2-7, with D perhaps TRBD2 (6 bases). V lost 5 bases, J lost 6 bases, and 17 bases lay in between. There are 14 residues in the CDR3. Germline-derived CDR1 and CDR2 are MDHEN and SYDVKM. CDR3 in DNA: TGTGCCAGCAGTAGTTGGCGGGGCAAGGCCGAGCAGTACTTC. Translation gives CASSSWRGKAEQYF.